Listed here is a single T cell receptor beta chain. The ends lost 2 bases at V and 6 bases at J; junction bases unmatched: 13. CDR3 length equals 17 residues. Germline V CDR1 and CDR2: MDHEN, SYDVKM. These data belong to a study of blood T cell repertoires in COVID-19. Overall study: Acute-phase and convalescent COVID-19 samples originated in the United States, Italy and Spain. T cells, B-cell-depleted T cells, or PBMCs supplied cDNA or gDNA.

Per the authors' pipeline: Using reference gene primer amplification, nucleated cell counts were estimated. Here immunoSEQ multiplex PCR was the method, and the copy in TCRdb shows in-frame clones only, minus some. V and J calls and clone size are given by that table; D and trimming were obtained from the DNA. The table includes about 100,000 clones, 85% detected once. The gene calls are TRBV28 and TRBJ2-1, with 7 bases identical to TRBD2. This TCR was recovered from a human donor in a cohort sampled during active COVID-19. The source material was peripheral blood. The DNA of the CDR3 is TGTGCCAGCAGTTTAGTGTCTTGGGGAGGGCCTCGCAATGAGCAGTTCTTC. Its translation is CASSLVSWGGPRNEQFF. The variable domain in full, completed from reference TRBV28 and TRBJ2-1, reads DVKVTQSSRYLVKRTGEKVFLECVQDMDHENMFWYRQDPGLGLRLIYFSYDVKMKEKGDIPEGYSVSREKKERFSLILESASTNQTSMYLCASSLVSWGGPRNEQFFGPGTRLTVL.